Shown below are 9 T cell receptor beta chains from a single sample sequenced in a study of T cell responses to AZD1222 COVID-19 vaccine. Using immunoSEQ multiplex PCR, the repertoire was profiled, and TCRdb retains in-frame clones only, with some absent. The repertoire holds around 96,000 clones, with more than 70% as singletons. This specimen was peripheral blood, taken 28 days after the second AZD1222 dose. The receptors come from an adult who received the AZD1222 COVID-19 vaccine.

This rearrangement joins TRBV11-1 to TRBJ2-1; possibly TRBD2 for D (6 bases). The CDR3 sequence is 15 residues long. The germline CDR1 and CDR2 sequences are SGHAT and FQDESV (reference sequence). Trimming removed 3 bases at V and 2 bases at J, with 11 bases between. In DNA, the CDR3 is TGTGCCAGCAGCTTCTGGCGGGGAACCTACAATGAGCAGTTCTTC. Translation: CASSFWRGTYNEQFF.

The chain uses TRBV28 and TRBJ1-2; 7 bases are shared with TRBD1. Per the germline V gene, CDR1 is MDHEN and CDR2 is SYDVKM. V trimming: 6 bases; J trimming: 2 bases; junction bases outside the gene matches: 3. The CDR3 has 13 amino acids. CDR3 nucleotides: TGTGCCAGCAGCCCGGGACAGAACTATGGCTACACCTTC. This codes for CASSPGQNYGYTF.

V gene TRBV21-1 combines with J gene TRBJ1-1. TRBV21-1 is noted as a pseudogene. The CDR3 covers 10 residues. The CDR3 sequence is CASEVSEAFF. The CDR3 DNA reads TGTGCCAGCGAAGTGTCCGAAGCTTTCTTT.

The genes are TRBV5-1 and TRBJ2-5; 8 bases are shared with TRBD1. Losses at the gene ends were 3 bases for V and 3 bases for J; bases not matched to a gene: 10. The CDR3 has 16 amino acids. Per germline, CDR1 SGHRS and CDR2 YFSETQ. The CDR3 DNA is TGCGCCAGCAGCTCGGCCATTACAGGGGGTAAAGAGACCCAGTACTTC. It is translated as CASSSAITGGKETQYF.

The chain has TRBV6-5 and TRBJ1-1, with TRBD1 matching over 9 bases. The germline V gene encodes CDR1 MNHEY and CDR2 SVGAGI. V lost 2 bases and J lost 10; bases outside the gene matches: 8. There are 14 residues in the CDR3. CDR3 coding DNA: TGTGCCAGCAGTTACCAAGGACAGGGGAGTTCAGCTTTCTTT. Protein product: CASSYQGQGSSAFF.

The chain couples TRBV6-5 to TRBJ2-7; TRBD2 matches at 14 bases. V lost 6 bases, J lost 7 bases, and 8 bases stayed unmatched. This CDR3 has 15 residues. CDR1 and CDR2 (germline): MNHEY, SVGAGI. This chain's CDR3 is CASSLGTSGSREQYF. The CDR3 DNA reads as TGTGCCAGCAGCTTAGGGACTAGCGGGAGTCGGGAGCAGTACTTC.

The rearrangement uses TRBV10-1 and TRBJ1-1; no definite D call. V dropped 5 bases and J dropped 3 bases, with 13 bases sitting between them. The CDR3 length is 14 residues. Looked up from germline, CDR1 is WNHNN and CDR2 is SYGVQD (reference sequence). The CDR3 spells CASSIGYGDTEAFF. CDR3 coding DNA: TGCGCCAGCAGTATAGGCTACGGGGACACTGAAGCTTTCTTT.

This clone was observed a few times. The chain recombines TRBV27 with TRBJ2-3; D not certain. There are 14 residues in the CDR3. The germline CDR1 and CDR2 sequences are MNHEY and SMNVEV (reference sequence). V was trimmed by 0 bases and J by 4 bases, leaving 8 bases between them. CDR3 DNA: TGTGCCAGCAGTTTATCTTGGTCTCCAGATACGCAGTATTTT. As protein: CASSLSWSPDTQYF.

This clone has only a few counts. The V and J genes are TRBV28 and TRBJ1-5; D possibly corresponds to TRBD1 (5 bases). CDR1 and CDR2 (germline): MDHEN, SYDVKM. The germline V and J ends were trimmed by 7 bases and 1 base, with 11 bases remaining between them. The CDR3 contains 14 residues. In nucleotides, the CDR3 is TGTGCCAGCAAAGACAGCTCGAGCAATCAGCCCCAGCATTTT. Its protein product is CASKDSSSNQPQHF.